This TCR beta chain is drawn from a study of CD8 T cells in Susac syndrome. About the research overall: Each patient with Susac syndrome, at the time of blood draw, was therapy-naive, on corticosteroids, or on intravenous immunoglobulin alone.

When the RNA was reverse transcribed, random hexamers were used with an input of roughly 0.5 to 1 ug. From the immunoSEQ multiplex PCR reads, TCRdb called clonotypes with MiXCR, one entry per CDR3 protein. The table lists roughly 80,000 distinct CDR3 sequences, approximately 93% of them singletons. Germline CDR1 MGHRA, CDR2 YSYEKL. V was clipped by 0 bases and J by 3 bases, with 11 bases between them. This CDR3 has 15 residues. CD8+ and CD4+ T cells from blood underwent TCR beta sequencing. This clonotype was observed a single time. The sample was CD8+ T cells from PBMCs. The chain carries TRBV4-1 and TRBJ1-2; no clear D gene. This TCR was sampled from a human donor with Susac syndrome. The CDR3 DNA is TGCGCCAGCAGCCAAGAGGGTTGGACGGACTATGGCTACACCTTC. Protein sequence: CASSQEGWTDYGYTF.